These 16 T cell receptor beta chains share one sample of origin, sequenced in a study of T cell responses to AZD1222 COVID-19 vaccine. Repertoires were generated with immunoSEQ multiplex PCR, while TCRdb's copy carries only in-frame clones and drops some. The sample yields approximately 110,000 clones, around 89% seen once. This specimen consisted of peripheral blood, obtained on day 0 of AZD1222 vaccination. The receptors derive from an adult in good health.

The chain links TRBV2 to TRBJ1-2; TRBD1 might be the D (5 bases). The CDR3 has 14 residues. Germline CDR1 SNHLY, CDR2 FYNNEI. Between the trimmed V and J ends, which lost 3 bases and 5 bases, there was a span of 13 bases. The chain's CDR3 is CASSDVGLSYGYTF. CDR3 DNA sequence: TGTGCCAGCAGTGACGTGGGGCTCTCGTATGGCTACACCTTC.

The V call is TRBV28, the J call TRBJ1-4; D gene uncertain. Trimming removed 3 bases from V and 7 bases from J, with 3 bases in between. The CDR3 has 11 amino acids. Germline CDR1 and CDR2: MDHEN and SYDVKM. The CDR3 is CASSFSEKLFF. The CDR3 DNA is TGTGCCAGCAGTTTCAGTGAAAAACTGTTTTTT.

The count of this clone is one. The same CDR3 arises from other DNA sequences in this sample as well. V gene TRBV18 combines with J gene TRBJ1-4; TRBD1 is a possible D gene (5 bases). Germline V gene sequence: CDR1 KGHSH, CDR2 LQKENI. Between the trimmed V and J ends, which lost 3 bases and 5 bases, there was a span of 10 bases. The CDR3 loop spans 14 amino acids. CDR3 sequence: CASSPRGTNEKLFF. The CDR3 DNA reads TGTGCCAGCTCACCGAGGGGCACCAATGAAAAACTGTTTTTT.

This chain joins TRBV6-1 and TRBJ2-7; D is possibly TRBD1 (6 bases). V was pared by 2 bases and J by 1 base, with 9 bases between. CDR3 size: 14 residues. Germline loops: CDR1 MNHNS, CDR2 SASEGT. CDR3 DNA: TGTGCCAGCAGTGAATTGGGGGCTTCCTACGAGCAGTACTTC. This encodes CASSELGASYEQYF.

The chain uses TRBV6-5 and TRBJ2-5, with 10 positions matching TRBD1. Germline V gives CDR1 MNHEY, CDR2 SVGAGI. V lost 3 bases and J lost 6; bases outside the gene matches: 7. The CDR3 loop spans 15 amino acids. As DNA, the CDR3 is TGTGCCAGCAGTTATGGGGACAGGGGTCAGCAGACCCAGTACTTC. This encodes CASSYGDRGQQTQYF.

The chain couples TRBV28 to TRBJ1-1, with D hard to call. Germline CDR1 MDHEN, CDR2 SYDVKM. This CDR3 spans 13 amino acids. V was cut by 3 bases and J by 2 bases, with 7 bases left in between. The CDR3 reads CASSLPGNTEAFF. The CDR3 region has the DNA TGTGCCAGCAGTTTGCCGGGAAACACTGAAGCTTTCTTT.

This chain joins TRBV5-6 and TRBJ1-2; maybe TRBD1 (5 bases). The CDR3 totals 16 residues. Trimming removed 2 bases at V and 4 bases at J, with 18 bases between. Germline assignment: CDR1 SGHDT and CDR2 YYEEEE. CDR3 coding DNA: TGTGCCAGCAGCTTTGGAACAATCAGGGCGGTCTATGGCTACACCTTC. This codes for CASSFGTIRAVYGYTF.

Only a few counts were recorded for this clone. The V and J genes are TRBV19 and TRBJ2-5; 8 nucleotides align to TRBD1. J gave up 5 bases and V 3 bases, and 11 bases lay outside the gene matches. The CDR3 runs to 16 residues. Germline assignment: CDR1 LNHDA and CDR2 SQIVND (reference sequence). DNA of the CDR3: TGTGCCAGTAGTATTAGTGGCCAGGGGGCCCATGAGACCCAGTACTTC. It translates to CASSISGQGAHETQYF. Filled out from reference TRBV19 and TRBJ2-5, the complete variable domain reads DGGITQSPKYLFRKEGQNVTLSCEQNLNHDAMYWYRQDPGQGLRLIYYSQIVNDFQKGDIAEGYSVSREKKESFPLTVTSAQKNPTAFYLCASSISGQGAHETQYFGPGTRLLVL.

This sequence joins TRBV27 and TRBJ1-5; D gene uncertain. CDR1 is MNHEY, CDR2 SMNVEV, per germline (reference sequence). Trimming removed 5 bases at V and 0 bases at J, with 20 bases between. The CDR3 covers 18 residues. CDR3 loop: CASSPDLPTLYSNQPQHF. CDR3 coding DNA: TGTGCCAGCAGTCCCGACCTGCCGACTCTCTATAGCAATCAGCCCCAGCATTTT.

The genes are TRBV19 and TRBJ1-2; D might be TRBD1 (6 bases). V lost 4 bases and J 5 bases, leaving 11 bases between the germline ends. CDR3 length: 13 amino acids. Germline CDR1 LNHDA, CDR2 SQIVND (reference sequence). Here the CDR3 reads CASSTGDLYGYTF. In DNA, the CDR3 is TGTGCCAGTAGTACAGGGGACTTGTATGGCTACACCTTC.

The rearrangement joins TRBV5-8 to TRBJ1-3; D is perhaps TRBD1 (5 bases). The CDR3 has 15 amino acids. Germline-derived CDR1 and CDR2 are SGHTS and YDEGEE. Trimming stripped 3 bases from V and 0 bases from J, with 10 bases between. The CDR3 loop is CASSSRQLSGNTIYF. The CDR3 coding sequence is TGTGCCAGCAGCTCCCGACAGCTCTCTGGAAACACCATATATTTT.

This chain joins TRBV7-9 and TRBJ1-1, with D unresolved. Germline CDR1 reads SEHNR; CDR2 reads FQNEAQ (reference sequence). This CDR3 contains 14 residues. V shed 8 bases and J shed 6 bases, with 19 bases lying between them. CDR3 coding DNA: TGTGCCAGCGGTTTGTTAGCGGGTAACGCTGAAGCTTTCTTT. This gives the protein CASGLLAGNAEAFF.

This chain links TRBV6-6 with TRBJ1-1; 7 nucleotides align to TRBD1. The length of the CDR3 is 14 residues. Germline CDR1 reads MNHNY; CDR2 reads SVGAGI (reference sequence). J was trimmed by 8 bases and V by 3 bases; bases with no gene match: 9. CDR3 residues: CASSYSSTGAEAFF. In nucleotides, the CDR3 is TGTGCCAGCAGTTATTCATCCACAGGGGCGGAAGCTTTCTTT.

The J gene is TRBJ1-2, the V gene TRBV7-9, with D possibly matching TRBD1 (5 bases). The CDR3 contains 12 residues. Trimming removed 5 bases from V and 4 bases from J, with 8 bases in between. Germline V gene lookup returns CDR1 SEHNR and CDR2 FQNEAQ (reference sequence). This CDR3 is CASSKDTYGYTF. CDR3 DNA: TGTGCCAGCAGCAAGGACACCTATGGCTACACCTTC.

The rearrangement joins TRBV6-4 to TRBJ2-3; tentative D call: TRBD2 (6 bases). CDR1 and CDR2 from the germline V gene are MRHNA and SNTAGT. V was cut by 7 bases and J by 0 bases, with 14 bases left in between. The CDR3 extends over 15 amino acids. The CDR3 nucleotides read TGTGCCAGCATGAGGGGCGGGGCTAGCACAGATACGCAGTATTTT. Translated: CASMRGGASTDTQYF.

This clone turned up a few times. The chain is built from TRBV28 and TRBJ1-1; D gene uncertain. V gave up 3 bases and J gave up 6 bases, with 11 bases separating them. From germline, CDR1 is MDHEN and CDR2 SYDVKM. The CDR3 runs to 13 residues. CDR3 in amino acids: CASSFSIGPEAFF. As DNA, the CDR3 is TGTGCCAGCAGTTTCTCTATCGGACCTGAAGCTTTCTTT.